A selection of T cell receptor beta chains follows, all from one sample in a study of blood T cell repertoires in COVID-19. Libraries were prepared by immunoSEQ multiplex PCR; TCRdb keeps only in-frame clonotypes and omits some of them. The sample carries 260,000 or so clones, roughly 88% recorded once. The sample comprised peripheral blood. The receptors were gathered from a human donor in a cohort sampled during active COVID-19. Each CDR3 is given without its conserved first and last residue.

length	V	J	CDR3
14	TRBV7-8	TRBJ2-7	ASSTLRTGAPYEQY
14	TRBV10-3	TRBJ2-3	AISDPRGPSTDTQY
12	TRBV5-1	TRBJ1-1	ASTMGGENTEAF
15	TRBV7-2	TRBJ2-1	ASSLFSVGASYNEQF
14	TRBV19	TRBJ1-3	ATVARGAPSGNTIY
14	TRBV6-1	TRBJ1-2	ASSEATRGQYYGYT
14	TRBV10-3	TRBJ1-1	AISEESPTGGFEAF
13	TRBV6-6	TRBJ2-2	ASSHTGGATGELF
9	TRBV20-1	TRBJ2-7	SAREGREQY
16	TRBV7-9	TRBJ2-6	ASSTPGQVVAGANVLT
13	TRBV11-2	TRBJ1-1	ASSFDPAGHTEAF
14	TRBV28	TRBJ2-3	ASSLLRGMGTDTQY
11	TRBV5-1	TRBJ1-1	ASSSGWKTEAF
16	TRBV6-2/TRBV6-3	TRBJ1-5	ASSPHVGGVVSNQPQH
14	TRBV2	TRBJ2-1	ASTLGLAGGQSEQF
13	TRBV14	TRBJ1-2	ASSQYPGGALGYT
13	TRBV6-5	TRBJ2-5	ASDRASGRQETQY
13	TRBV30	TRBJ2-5	AWDRTSGVQETQY
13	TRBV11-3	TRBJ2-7	ASSPRGSGRAKQY
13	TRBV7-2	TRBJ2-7	ASSLGDKGTYEQY
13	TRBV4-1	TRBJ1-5	ASSQNPVSTQPQH
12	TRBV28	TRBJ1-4	ASSPDRENEKLF
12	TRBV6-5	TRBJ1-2	ASNQDRVGYGYT
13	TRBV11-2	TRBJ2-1	ASSPPGLALNEQF
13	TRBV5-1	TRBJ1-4	ASSPSGGLGEKLF
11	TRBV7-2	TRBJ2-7	ASSLAQGYEQY
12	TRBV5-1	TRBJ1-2	ASSLPGQADGYT
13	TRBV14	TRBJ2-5	ASSPGLGVAETQY
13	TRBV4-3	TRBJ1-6	ASSHRQAYNSPLH
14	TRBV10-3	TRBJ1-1	AISESWVAGNTEAF
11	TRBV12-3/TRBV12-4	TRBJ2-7	ASSLGRGHEQY
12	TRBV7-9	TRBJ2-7	ASSAGARTYEQY
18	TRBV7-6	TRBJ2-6	ASSSHVGDRDVPGANVLT
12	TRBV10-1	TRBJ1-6	ASSEPGGNSPLH
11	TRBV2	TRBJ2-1	ASSEAFPREQF
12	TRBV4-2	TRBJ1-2	ASSQVQRGLGYT
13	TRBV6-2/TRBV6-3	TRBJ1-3	ASSYRTGTGNTIY
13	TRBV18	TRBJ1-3	ASSNTQVTGNTIY
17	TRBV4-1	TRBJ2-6	ASSATPGLAGTGANVLT
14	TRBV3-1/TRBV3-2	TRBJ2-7	ASSPDRGRLIYEQY
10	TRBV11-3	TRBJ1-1	ASSRPGSEAF